The clone carrying this T cell receptor beta chain was observed at least ten times. The data derive from a study of kidney transplant recipient with SARS-CoV-2 infection. Germline-derived CDR1 and CDR2 are SGHNT and YYREEE (reference sequence). V lost 4 bases, J lost 8 bases, and 14 bases lay in between. The CDR3 covers 13 residues. One entry per CDR3 protein results from TCRdb running MiXCR on the reads. The sample lists fewer than 250,000 distinct CDR3 sequences, around 26% seen once, with 6% to 8.5% in the top ten. This sequence joins TRBV5-4 and TRBJ2-3; D may be TRBD2 (5 bases). The TCR was taken from a male patient between 25 and 39 years old who had COVID-19 and was a kidney transplant recipient. T cells may partly derive from the graft donor. The specimen comprised a blood sample, sampled at baseline and on roughly day 120 from a kidney transplant recipient. CDR3 sequence: CASSAGLGGTQYF. In nucleotides, the CDR3 is TGTGCCAGCAGCGCGGGCCTCGGCGGTACGCAGTATTTT.